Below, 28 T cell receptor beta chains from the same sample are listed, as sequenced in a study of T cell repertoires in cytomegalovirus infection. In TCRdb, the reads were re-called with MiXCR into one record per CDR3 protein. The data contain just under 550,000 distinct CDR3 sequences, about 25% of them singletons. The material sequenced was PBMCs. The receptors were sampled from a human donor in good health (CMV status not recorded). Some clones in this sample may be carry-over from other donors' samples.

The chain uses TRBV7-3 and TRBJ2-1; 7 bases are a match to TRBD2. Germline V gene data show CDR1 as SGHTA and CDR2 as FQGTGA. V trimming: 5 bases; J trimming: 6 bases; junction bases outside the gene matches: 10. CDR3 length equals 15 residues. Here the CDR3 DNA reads TGTGCCAGCAGCCAACTCGCGGGAGCTCGCAATGAGCAGTTCTTC. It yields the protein CASSQLAGARNEQFF.

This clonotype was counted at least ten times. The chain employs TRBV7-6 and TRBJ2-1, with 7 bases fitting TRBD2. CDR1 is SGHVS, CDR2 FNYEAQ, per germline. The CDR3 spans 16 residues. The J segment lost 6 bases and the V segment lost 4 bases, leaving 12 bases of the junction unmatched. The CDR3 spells CASSSGYLAEGNEQFF. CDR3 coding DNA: TGTGCCAGCAGCTCTGGGTATCTAGCGGAGGGCAATGAGCAGTTCTTC.

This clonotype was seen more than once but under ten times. The chain's CDR3 is CASSYSAGTDNQPQHF. The CDR3 DNA is TGTGCCAGCAGTTACTCCGCGGGGACAGACAATCAGCCCCAGCATTTT. V usage is TRBV6-6 and J usage is TRBJ1-5; TRBD1 matches at 7 bases. Trimming removed 0 bases from V and 3 bases from J; junction bases left unmatched: 5. CDR1 and CDR2 from the germline V gene are MNHNY and SVGAGI (reference sequence). The CDR3 covers 16 residues.

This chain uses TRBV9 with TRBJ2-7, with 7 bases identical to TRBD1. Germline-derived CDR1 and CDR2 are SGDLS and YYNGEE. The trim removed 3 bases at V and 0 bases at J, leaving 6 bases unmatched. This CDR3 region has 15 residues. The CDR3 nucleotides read TGTGCCAGCAGCGGCGGACAGGCGAGCTCCTACGAGCAGTACTTC. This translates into CASSGGQASSYEQYF.

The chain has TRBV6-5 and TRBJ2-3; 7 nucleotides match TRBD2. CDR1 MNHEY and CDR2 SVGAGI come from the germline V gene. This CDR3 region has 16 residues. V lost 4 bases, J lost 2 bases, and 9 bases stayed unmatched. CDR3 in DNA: TGTGCCAGCAGTTTGGGGGGGTTGAGCAACACAGATACGCAGTATTTT. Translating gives CASSLGGLSNTDTQYF.

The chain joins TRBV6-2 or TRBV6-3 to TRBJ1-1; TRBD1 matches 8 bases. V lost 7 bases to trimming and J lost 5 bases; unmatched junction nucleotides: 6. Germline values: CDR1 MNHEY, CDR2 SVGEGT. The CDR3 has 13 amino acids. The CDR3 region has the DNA TGTGCCAGCATTGACAGGGGCGGAACTGAAGCTTTCTTT. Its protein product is CASIDRGGTEAFF.

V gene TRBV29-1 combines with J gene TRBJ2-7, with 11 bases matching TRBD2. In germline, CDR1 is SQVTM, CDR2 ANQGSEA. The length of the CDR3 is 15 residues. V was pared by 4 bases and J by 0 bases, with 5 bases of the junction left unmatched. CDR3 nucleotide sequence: TGCAGCGTTGCAGGACTAGCGGGCAACTCCTACGAGCAGTACTTC. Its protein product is CSVAGLAGNSYEQYF.

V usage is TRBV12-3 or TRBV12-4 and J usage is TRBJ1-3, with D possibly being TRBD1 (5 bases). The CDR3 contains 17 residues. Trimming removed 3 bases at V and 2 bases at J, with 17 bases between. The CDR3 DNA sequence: TGTGCCAGCAGTTTTGGTTTGGTTGACAGAACTGGAAACACCATATATTTT. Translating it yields CASSFGLVDRTGNTIYF.

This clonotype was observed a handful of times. The CDR3 loop reads CSARGKPGDSYEQYF. In DNA form, the CDR3 reads TGCAGTGCTAGAGGAAAGCCGGGAGACTCCTACGAGCAGTACTTC. The chain links TRBV20-1 to TRBJ2-7; tentative D call: TRBD2 (6 bases). The germline V and J ends were trimmed by 1 base and 0 bases, with 13 bases remaining between them. This CDR3 contains 15 residues. The germline gives CDR1 DFQATT, CDR2 SNEGSKA (reference sequence).

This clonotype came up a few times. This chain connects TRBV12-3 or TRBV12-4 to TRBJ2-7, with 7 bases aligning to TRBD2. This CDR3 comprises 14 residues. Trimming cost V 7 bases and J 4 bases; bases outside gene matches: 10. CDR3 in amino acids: CASKRAGDVYEQYF. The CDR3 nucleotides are TGTGCCAGCAAGAGGGCGGGAGACGTGTACGAGCAGTACTTC.

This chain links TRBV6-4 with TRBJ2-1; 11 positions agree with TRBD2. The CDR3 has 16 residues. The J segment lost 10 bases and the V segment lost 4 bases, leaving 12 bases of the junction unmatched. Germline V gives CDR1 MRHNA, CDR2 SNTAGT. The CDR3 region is CASSVLAGDPSGEQFF. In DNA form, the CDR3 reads TGTGCCAGCAGTGTACTAGCGGGAGACCCCTCGGGGGAGCAGTTCTTC.

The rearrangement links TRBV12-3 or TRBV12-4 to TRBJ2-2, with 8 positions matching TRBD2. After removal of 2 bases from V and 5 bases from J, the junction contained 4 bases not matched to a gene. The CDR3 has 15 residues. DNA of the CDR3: TGTGCCAGCAGTTTATTCGGGGGGGGAACCGGGGAGCTGTTTTTT. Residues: CASSLFGGGTGELFF.

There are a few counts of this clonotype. The CDR3 nucleotides read TGCAGTCCTAAAAGCTGGTCTGAAGCTTTCTTT. This gives the protein CSPKSWSEAFF. This chain joins TRBV20-1 and TRBJ1-1; D not resolved. The V gene's germline CDR1 is DFQATT and CDR2 SNEGSKA (reference sequence). The CDR3 is 11 residues long. Trimming took off 8 bases at V and 6 bases at J, with 13 bases between the two ends.

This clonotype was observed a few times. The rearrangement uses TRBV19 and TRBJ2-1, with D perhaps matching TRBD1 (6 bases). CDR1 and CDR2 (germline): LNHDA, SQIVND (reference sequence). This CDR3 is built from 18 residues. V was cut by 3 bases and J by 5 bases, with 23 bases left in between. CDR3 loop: CASSMWGPLRELNNEQFF. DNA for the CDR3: TGTGCCAGTAGTATGTGGGGGCCCTTAAGGGAGTTAAACAATGAGCAGTTCTTC.

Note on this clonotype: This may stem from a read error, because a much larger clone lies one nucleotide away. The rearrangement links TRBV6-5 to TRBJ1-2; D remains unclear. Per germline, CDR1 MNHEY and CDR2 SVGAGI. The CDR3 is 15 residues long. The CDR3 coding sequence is TGTGCCAGAAGTTACTCGAACCAGCCGAACTATGGCTACACCTTC. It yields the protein CARSYSNQPNYGYTF.

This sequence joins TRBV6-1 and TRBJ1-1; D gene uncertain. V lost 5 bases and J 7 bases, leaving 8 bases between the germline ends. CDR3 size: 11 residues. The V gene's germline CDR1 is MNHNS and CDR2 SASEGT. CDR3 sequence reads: CASSNRFEAFF. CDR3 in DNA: TGTGCCAGCAGTAATAGGTTTGAAGCTTTCTTT.

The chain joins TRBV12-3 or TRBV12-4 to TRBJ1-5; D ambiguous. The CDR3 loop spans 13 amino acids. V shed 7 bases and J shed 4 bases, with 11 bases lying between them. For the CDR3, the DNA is TGTGCCAGCACCTCCATGGGGAATCAGCCCCAGCATTTT. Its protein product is CASTSMGNQPQHF.

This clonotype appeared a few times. DNA of the CDR3: TGTGCCAGCAGAGTGGACCGCGGCTCTGGGGCCAACGTCCTGACTTTC. Its protein product is CASRVDRGSGANVLTF. The rearrangement joins TRBV3-1 to TRBJ2-6; D uncertain. With 6 bases removed from V and 0 bases from J, the gap between germline ends came to 12 bases. The CDR3 loop spans 16 amino acids. Germline CDR1 LGHDT, CDR2 YNNKEL (reference sequence).

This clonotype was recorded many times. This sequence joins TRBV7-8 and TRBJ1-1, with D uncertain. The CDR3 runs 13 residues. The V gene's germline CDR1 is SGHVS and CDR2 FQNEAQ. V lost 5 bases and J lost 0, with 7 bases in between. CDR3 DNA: TGTGCCAGCAGCCAATATATGAACACTGAAGCTTTCTTT. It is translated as CASSQYMNTEAFF.

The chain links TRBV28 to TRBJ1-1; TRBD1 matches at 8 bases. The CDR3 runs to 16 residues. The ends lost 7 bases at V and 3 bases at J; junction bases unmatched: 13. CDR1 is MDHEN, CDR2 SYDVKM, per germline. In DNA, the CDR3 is TGTGCCAGCATTGGGGCAGGGGGCTCCAGAGACACTGAAGCTTTCTTT. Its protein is CASIGAGGSRDTEAFF.

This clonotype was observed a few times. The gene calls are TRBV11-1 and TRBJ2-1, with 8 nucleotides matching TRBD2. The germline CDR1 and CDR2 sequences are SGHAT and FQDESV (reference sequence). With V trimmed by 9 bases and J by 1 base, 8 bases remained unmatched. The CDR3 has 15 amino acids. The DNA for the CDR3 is TGTGCCAGTCGGGAGGGCCCTATATCCTACAATGAGCAGTTCTTC. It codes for CASREGPISYNEQFF.

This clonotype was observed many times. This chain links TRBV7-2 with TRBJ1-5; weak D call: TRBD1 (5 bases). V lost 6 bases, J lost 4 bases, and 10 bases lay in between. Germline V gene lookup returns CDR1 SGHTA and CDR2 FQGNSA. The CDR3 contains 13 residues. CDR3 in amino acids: CASRGTGNQPQHF. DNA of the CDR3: TGTGCCAGCAGAGGGACGGGGAATCAGCCCCAGCATTTT.

CDR3: CASSFGGMDEQFF. In nucleotides, the CDR3 is TGTGCCAGCAGTTTCGGCGGGATGGATGAGCAGTTCTTC. The chain recombines TRBV28 with TRBJ2-1, with a tentative D call TRBD2 (6 bases). Trimming left V 3 bases short and J 8 bases short, with 11 bases between. CDR1 is MDHEN, CDR2 SYDVKM, per germline. CDR3 length: 13 residues. Variable domain in full (rest from reference TRBV28 and TRBJ2-1): DVKVTQSSRYLVKRTGEKVFLECVQDMDHENMFWYRQDPGLGLRLIYFSYDVKMKEKGDIPEGYSVSREKKERFSLILESASTNQTSMYLCASSFGGMDEQFFGPGTRLTVL.

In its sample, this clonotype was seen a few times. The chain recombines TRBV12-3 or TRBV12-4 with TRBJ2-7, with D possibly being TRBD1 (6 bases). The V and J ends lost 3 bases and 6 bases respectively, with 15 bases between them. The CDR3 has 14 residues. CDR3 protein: CASSFVGALSEQYF. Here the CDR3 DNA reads TGTGCCAGCAGTTTCGTGGGGGCGCTTTCCGAGCAGTACTTC.

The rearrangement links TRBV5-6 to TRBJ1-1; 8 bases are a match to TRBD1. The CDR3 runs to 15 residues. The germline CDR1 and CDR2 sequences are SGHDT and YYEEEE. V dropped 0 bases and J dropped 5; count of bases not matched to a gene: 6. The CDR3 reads CASSLVDRGGTEAFF. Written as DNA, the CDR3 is TGTGCCAGCAGCTTGGTCGACAGGGGAGGTACTGAAGCTTTCTTT.

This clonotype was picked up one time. CDR3 region: CASSYRDSDWSYSPLHF. The CDR3 DNA reads TGTGCCAGCAGTTACCGGGACTCAGATTGGTCTTATTCACCCCTCCACTTT. The J gene is TRBJ1-6, the V gene TRBV6-5, with D possibly matching TRBD1 (5 bases). The CDR3 contains 17 residues. Germline values: CDR1 MNHEY, CDR2 SVGAGI. The V and J ends lost 2 bases and 8 bases respectively, with 19 bases between them.

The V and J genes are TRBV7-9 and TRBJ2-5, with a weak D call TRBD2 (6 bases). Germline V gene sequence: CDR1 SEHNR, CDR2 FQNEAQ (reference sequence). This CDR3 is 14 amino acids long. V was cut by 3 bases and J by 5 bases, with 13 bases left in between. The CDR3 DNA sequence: TGTGCCAGCAGCTTTTCGCGGGACTTGGAGACCCAGTACTTC. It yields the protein CASSFSRDLETQYF. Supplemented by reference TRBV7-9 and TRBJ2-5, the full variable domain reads DTGVSQNPRHKITKRGQNVTFRCDPISEHNRLYWYRQTLGQGPEFLTYFQNEAQLEKSRLLSDRFSAERPKGSFSTLEIQRTEQGDSAMYLCASSFSRDLETQYFGPGTRLLVL.

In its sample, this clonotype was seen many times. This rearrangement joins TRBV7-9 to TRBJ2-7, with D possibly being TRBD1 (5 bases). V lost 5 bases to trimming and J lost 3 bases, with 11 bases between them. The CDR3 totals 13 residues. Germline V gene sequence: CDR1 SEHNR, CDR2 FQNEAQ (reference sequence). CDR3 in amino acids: CASSPRVDYEQYF. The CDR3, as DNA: TGTGCCAGCAGCCCCAGGGTTGACTACGAGCAGTACTTC.